The entry below gives a single T cell receptor beta chain sequence along with its context. This sample was included in a study of blood T cell repertoires in COVID-19. TCRdb's copy holds only in-frame clones and misses some; the assay was immunoSEQ multiplex PCR. The sample lists 250,000 to 350,000 clones, 90% occurring once. The source is a woman in her late teens or twenties with acute COVID-19. The source material was PBMCs or T cells enriched from blood (not recorded which).

The CDR3 sequence: CASSQSPSAGGPVIPYNEQFF. The CDR3 DNA is TGCGCCAGCAGTCAATCGCCCTCAGCGGGAGGGCCTGTGATCCCCTACAATGAGCAGTTCTTC. This sequence joins TRBV23-1 and TRBJ2-1; 10 nucleotides align to TRBD2. TRBV23-1 is an open reading frame whose function is uncertain. V lost 0 bases, J lost 2 bases, and 16 bases stayed unmatched. The CDR3 spans 21 residues.